This T cell receptor beta chain was observed in a study of T cells in Graves' hyperthyroidism and ophthalmopathy. The V end lost 8 bases, the J end lost 6 bases, and 18 bases lay between the germline ends. This CDR3 spans 13 amino acids. Germline assignment: CDR1 SGHRS and CDR2 YFSETQ. What was amplified from RNA transcripts were TCR beta CDR3 regions. The HTBI primer set served for first-round RT-PCR of the TCR CDR3. Using its own MiXCR run on the multiplex PCR reads, TCRdb lists one record per CDR3 protein. The table lists about 210,000 distinct CDR3 sequences, 17% of them singletons. This clonotype was obtained from a man over 45 with Graves' hyperthyroidism. This chain links TRBV5-1 with TRBJ2-7; D gene uncertain. The sequenced material came from blood. For the CDR3, the DNA is TGCGCCAGTCACAAGATGGGTTTAACCGAGCAGTACTTC. Translating it yields CASHKMGLTEQYF.